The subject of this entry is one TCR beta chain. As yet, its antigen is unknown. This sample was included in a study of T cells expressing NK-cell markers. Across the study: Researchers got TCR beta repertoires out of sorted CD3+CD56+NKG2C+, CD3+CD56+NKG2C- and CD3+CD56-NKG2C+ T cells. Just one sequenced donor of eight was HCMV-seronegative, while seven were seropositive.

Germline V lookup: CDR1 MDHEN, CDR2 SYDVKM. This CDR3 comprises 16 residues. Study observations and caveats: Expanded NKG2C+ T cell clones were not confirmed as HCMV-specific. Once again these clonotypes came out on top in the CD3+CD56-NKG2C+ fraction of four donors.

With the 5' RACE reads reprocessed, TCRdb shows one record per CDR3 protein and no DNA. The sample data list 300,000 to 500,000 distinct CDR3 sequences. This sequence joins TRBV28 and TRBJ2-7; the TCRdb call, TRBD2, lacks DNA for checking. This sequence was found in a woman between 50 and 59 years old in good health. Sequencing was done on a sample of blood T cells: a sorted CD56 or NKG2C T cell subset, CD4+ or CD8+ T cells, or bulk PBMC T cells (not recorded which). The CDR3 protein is CASSPGSGRAVYEQYF.